This T cell receptor beta chain derives from a study of T-cell reconstitution after alpha-beta-depleted transplantation in children. The library targeted TCRbeta and was prepared with unique molecular identifiers. Via MiXCR, TCRdb re-called the PCR reads, giving one row per CDR3 protein. The sample holds about 97,000 distinct CDR3 sequences, under 7% seen once. Germline assignment: CDR1 GTSNPN and CDR2 SVGIG (reference sequence). Trimming cost V 3 bases and J 5 bases, with 13 bases left between them. The CDR3 covers 14 residues. This clonotype was seen only a few times. Material: PBMCs, mostly from graft donor cells, obtained 60 days after TCRalphabeta/CD19-depleted stem cell transplant. The origin of this receptor is a female patient aged 2 to 10 who had a stem cell transplant for Fanconi anemia, so the T cells may come from the graft donor. The genes are TRBV30 and TRBJ2-2, with a weak D call TRBD1 (5 bases). CDR3 in amino acids: CAWSLTRQTGELFF. In DNA form, the CDR3 reads TGTGCCTGGAGCCTAACCAGACAGACCGGGGAGCTGTTTTTT.